This T cell receptor beta chain was recorded in a study of blood T cell repertoires in COVID-19. Study in general: Specimens from acute and convalescent COVID-19 originated in the United States, Italy and Spain. T cells, B-cell-depleted T cells, or PBMCs provided the cDNA or gDNA that served as material.

This clone was recorded only once. Trimming at V came to 5 bases and at J to 9 bases, leaving 9 bases not matched to a gene. CDR1 is SGHVS and CDR2 is FNYEAQ in the germline V gene. This CDR3 comprises 16 residues. In the original analysis: Amplification of reference gene primers was used by the study to estimate nucleated cell counts. Profiling relied on immunoSEQ multiplex PCR, and the TCRdb table lists in-frame clones only, not all of them. V, J and clone size are taken as reported in that table, and D and trimming were inferred from the DNA itself. The sample includes around 620,000 clones, just under 90% of them seen just once.

V and J are TRBV7-6 and TRBJ1-6; 11 bases map to TRBD1. Sequenced: peripheral blood. The sequence was collected from a young woman with acute or convalescent COVID-19. The CDR3 sequence is CASSGGTGGVASPLHF. CDR3 sequence (DNA): TGTGCCAGCAGCGGGGGGACAGGGGGTGTTGCTTCACCCCTCCACTTT.